What follows are 31 T cell receptor beta chains derived from one specimen sequenced in a study of blood T cell repertoires in COVID-19. Libraries were prepared by immunoSEQ multiplex PCR; TCRdb keeps only in-frame clonotypes and omits some of them. The sample lists under 130,000 clones; about 90% were seen once. Sequencing was carried out using peripheral blood. These receptors all stem from a woman in her sixties or seventies with acute or convalescent COVID-19.

This chain links TRBV30 with TRBJ1-1; 10 bases agree with TRBD1. The CDR3 consists of 13 residues. Germline CDR1 GTSNPN, CDR2 SVGIG (reference sequence). With 4 bases clipped from V and 6 bases from J, the junction kept 5 bases outside the gene matches. CDR3 in amino acids: CAWTRQGAAEAFF. The CDR3 coding sequence is TGTGCCTGGACTCGACAGGGGGCCGCTGAAGCTTTCTTT.

This clone has only a few counts. The chain has TRBV18 and TRBJ2-5, with TRBD1 matching over 8 bases. The CDR3 has 16 residues. The V gene's germline CDR1 is KGHSH and CDR2 LQKENI. V lost 5 bases, J lost 1 base, and 9 bases stayed unmatched. The CDR3 spells CASSAMTGATQETQYF. The CDR3 region has the DNA TGTGCCAGCTCAGCGATGACAGGGGCTACCCAAGAGACCCAGTACTTC.

This chain connects TRBV2 to TRBJ1-4; D perhaps matches TRBD1 (5 bases). There are 17 residues in the CDR3. The V gene lost 6 bases and the J gene lost 0 bases, with 17 bases spanning the gap. Germline CDR1 is SNHLY and CDR2 is FYNNEI. The CDR3 sequence is CASRDTGLLSTNEKLFF. The CDR3 nucleotides read TGTGCCAGCAGGGACACGGGACTGCTTTCAACTAATGAAAAACTGTTTTTT.

The chain joins TRBV5-1 to TRBJ2-1, with D maybe TRBD2 (5 bases). Germline loops: CDR1 SGHRS, CDR2 YFSETQ. The CDR3 covers 14 residues. V lost 2 bases to trimming and J lost 9 bases, with 15 bases between them. The CDR3, as DNA: TGCGCCAGCAGCTTAAAAGCTAGCCTGCCTGAGCAGTTCTTC. As protein: CASSLKASLPEQFF.

The rearrangement links TRBV28 to TRBJ2-7; D is possibly TRBD2 (6 bases). The CDR3 is made up of 14 amino acids. V was shortened by 3 bases and J by 5 bases, with 14 bases between the two germline ends. Germline V gives CDR1 MDHEN, CDR2 SYDVKM. This CDR3 is CASSFGGWLDEQYF. CDR3 sequence (DNA): TGTGCCAGCAGTTTTGGGGGGTGGCTGGACGAGCAGTACTTC.

The V and J genes are TRBV5-1 and TRBJ2-7; TRBD1 matches 9 bases. Germline loops: CDR1 SGHRS, CDR2 YFSETQ. V was pared by 0 bases and J by 4 bases, with 5 bases of the junction left unmatched. The CDR3 totals 15 residues. Here the CDR3 reads CASSLATDRGYEQYF. The CDR3 DNA follows: TGCGCCAGCAGCTTGGCAACGGACAGGGGTTACGAGCAGTACTTC. The variable domain in full, with the rest retrieved from reference TRBV5-1 and TRBJ2-7, is KAGVTQTPRYLIKTRGQQVTLSCSPISGHRSVSWYQQTPGQGLQFLFEYFSETQRNKGNFPGRFSGRQFSNSRSEMNVSTLELGDSALYLCASSLATDRGYEQYFGPGTRLTVT.

This chain uses TRBV5-1 with TRBJ1-2; D is uncertain. Trimming stripped 9 bases from V and 6 bases from J, with 9 bases between. The CDR3 has 10 residues. The germline V gene encodes CDR1 SGHRS and CDR2 YFSETQ. The CDR3 sequence is CATRRDGYTF. CDR3 in DNA: TGCGCCACCCGAAGAGATGGCTACACCTTC.

This clone has only one observation. The V call is TRBV30, the J call TRBJ2-7; TRBD2 might be the D (6 bases). CDR3 length: 15 amino acids. Trimming cost V 0 bases and J 2 bases, with 14 bases left between them. CDR1 and CDR2 from the germline V gene are GTSNPN and SVGIG (reference sequence). The CDR3 loop is CAWSVPLTRTYEQYF. CDR3 nucleotide sequence: TGTGCCTGGAGTGTTCCCCTGACTAGAACCTACGAGCAGTACTTC.

The chain recombines TRBV19 with TRBJ1-1; D possibly corresponds to TRBD1 (6 bases). Trimming removed 4 bases from V and 1 base from J, with 10 bases in between. This CDR3 has 14 residues. Per the germline V gene, CDR1 is LNHDA and CDR2 is SQIVND (reference sequence). The CDR3, as DNA: TGTGCCAGTAGTACCGGGACACAGAACACTGAAGCTTTCTTT. Translating it yields CASSTGTQNTEAFF.

This chain connects TRBV6-5 to TRBJ2-5, with 7 nucleotides matching TRBD1. The CDR3 loop spans 15 amino acids. In germline, CDR1 is MNHEY, CDR2 SVGAGI. The junction had 11 bases not matched to a gene; V was cut back by 5 bases and J by 5 bases. In nucleotides, the CDR3 is TGTGCCAGCAGTAACCGGGACAGACTAACGGAGACCCAGTACTTC. It is translated as CASSNRDRLTETQYF.

This clone was observed a few times. The CDR3 DNA reads TGTGCCAGCAGTGAAGGAAGGATAGCGGGGGTAACGCAGTATTTT. Translation: CASSEGRIAGVTQYF. This chain connects TRBV6-1 to TRBJ2-3; 9 positions agree with TRBD2. Germline loops: CDR1 MNHNS, CDR2 SASEGT. The CDR3 totals 15 residues. Trimming took 1 base from V and 9 from J; bases not matched to a gene: 8.

The chain recombines TRBV4-1 with TRBJ1-1, with D uncertain. Germline V gene data show CDR1 as MGHRA and CDR2 as YSYEKL. Trimming removed 6 bases at V and 4 bases at J, with 12 bases between. CDR3 size: 13 residues. CDR3 in DNA: TGCGCCAGCAGTTACCTATACTCCACTGAAGCTTTCTTT. It translates to CASSYLYSTEAFF.

The CDR3 DNA reads as TGTGCCAGAAGCTTGGGACACTTCTACGAGCAGTACGTC. Translating gives CARSLGHFYEQYV. The V and J genes are TRBV5-3 and TRBJ2-7; D is uncertain. TRBV5-3 is an ORF; its function is uncertain. The CDR3 runs 13 residues. The germline V and J ends were trimmed by 0 bases and 3 bases, with 7 bases remaining between them.

The rearrangement joins TRBV19 to TRBJ2-7; 7 positions agree with TRBD2. Trimming cost V 8 bases and J 2 bases; bases outside gene matches: 9. The CDR3 runs to 14 residues. Germline CDR1 reads LNHDA; CDR2 reads SQIVND (reference sequence). CDR3 coding DNA: TGTGCCAGTCGAAAGCGGGAAGGGACCTACGAGCAGTACTTC. Protein product: CASRKREGTYEQYF.

CDR3 DNA: TGTGCCAGCAGCCGTACAGGGGGCTCTGAAAAACTGTTTTTT. Protein sequence: CASSRTGGSEKLFF. The V gene is TRBV9, the J gene TRBJ1-4; the match to TRBD1 covers 9 bases. After removal of 4 bases from V and 7 bases from J, the junction contained 5 bases not matched to a gene. The CDR3 consists of 14 residues. The germline V gene has CDR1 SGDLS and CDR2 YYNGEE. Using reference TRBV9 and TRBJ1-4 for the parts outside the CDR3, the full variable domain is DSGVTQTPKHLITATGQRVTLRCSPRSGDLSVYWYQQSLDQGLQFLIQYYNGEERAKGNILERFSAQQFPDLHSELNLSSLELGDSALYFCASSRTGGSEKLFFGSGTQLSVL.

This clone was observed once. This chain connects TRBV28 to TRBJ1-2, with D tentatively TRBD1 (5 bases). The CDR3 is made up of 13 amino acids. V lost 5 bases and J 3 bases, leaving 10 bases between the germline ends. CDR1 is MDHEN and CDR2 is SYDVKM in the germline V gene. CDR3 sequence (DNA): TGTGCCAGCAGTCCCCGGGGGTACTATGGCTACACCTTC. Amino acid sequence: CASSPRGYYGYTF.

The chain joins TRBV18 to TRBJ1-2, with unresolved D. Germline CDR1 reads KGHSH; CDR2 reads LQKENI. With 2 bases removed from V and 5 bases from J, the gap between germline ends came to 15 bases. The CDR3 is 15 amino acids. This CDR3 reads CASSPTEEVPYGYTF. CDR3 DNA sequence: TGTGCCAGCTCACCAACGGAGGAGGTCCCTTATGGCTACACCTTC.

The genes are TRBV12-5 and TRBJ1-1; D perhaps matches TRBD1 (5 bases). V was shortened by 0 bases and J by 6 bases, with 8 bases between the two germline ends. CDR1 is LGHNT, CDR2 FRNRAP, per germline. The length of the CDR3 is 13 residues. The CDR3 protein is CASGLVSRAEAFF. The CDR3 DNA follows: TGTGCTAGTGGTTTGGTCTCCAGGGCTGAAGCTTTCTTT.

V usage is TRBV4-2 and J usage is TRBJ2-5; D unresolved. V was cut by 0 bases and J by 4 bases, with 3 bases left in between. Per the germline V gene, CDR1 is LGHNA and CDR2 is YNFKEQ. This CDR3 region has 12 residues. The CDR3 sequence is CASSQDRETQYF. The CDR3 bases are TGTGCCAGCAGCCAAGATCGAGAGACCCAGTACTTC.

J is TRBJ1-2 and V is TRBV2, with a possible D match to TRBD1 (6 bases). Germline assignment: CDR1 SNHLY and CDR2 FYNNEI. V was pared by 3 bases and J by 2 bases, with 10 bases between. The CDR3 is made up of 14 amino acids. For the CDR3, the DNA is TGTGCCAGCAGTGACGGGGGGCGAAACTATGGCTACACCTTC. Translating gives CASSDGGRNYGYTF.

The chain has TRBV5-1 and TRBJ1-2, with 9 bases aligning to TRBD1. V dropped 4 bases and J dropped 8; count of bases not matched to a gene: 9. Germline V CDR1 and CDR2: SGHRS, YFSETQ. The CDR3 sequence is 14 residues long. The DNA of the CDR3 is TGCGCCAGCAGCCCCAAGGGACAGGGCGCGGGCTACACCTTC. Translating it yields CASSPKGQGAGYTF.

This sequence joins TRBV12-3 or TRBV12-4 and TRBJ1-6, with D maybe TRBD1 (6 bases). Trimming shortened V by 5 bases and J by 10 bases, and 12 bases separated the two germline ends. The CDR3 is 13 amino acids. CDR3 amino acids: CASSPTGNSPLHF. The CDR3 DNA sequence: TGTGCCAGCAGTCCTACAGGGAACTCACCCCTCCACTTT.

This rearrangement joins TRBV25-1 to TRBJ1-6; perhaps TRBD1 as D (5 bases). This CDR3 region has 14 residues. V shed 2 bases and J shed 8 bases, with 10 bases lying between them. Germline V gives CDR1 MGHDK, CDR2 SYGVNS. The CDR3 nucleotides are TGTGCCAGCAGTGAACAGGGAATGGATTCACCCCTCCACTTT. Translation gives CASSEQGMDSPLHF.

The V and J genes are TRBV10-3 and TRBJ1-1; tentatively, D is TRBD1 (5 bases). The CDR3 sequence is 15 residues long. Trimming cost V 7 bases and J 5 bases, with 20 bases left between them. Per germline, CDR1 ENHRY and CDR2 SYGVKD. CDR3 in amino acids: CAINSGEGEGTEAFF. The CDR3 DNA is TGTGCCATCAATTCCGGTGAAGGGGAGGGGACTGAAGCTTTCTTT.

The V and J genes are TRBV4-1 and TRBJ2-3; TRBD2 matches at 8 bases. V gave up 7 bases and J gave up 4 bases; unmatched junction bases: 4. CDR1 and CDR2 (germline): MGHRA, YSYEKL. This CDR3 has 13 residues. The CDR3 sequence is CASNSAGADTQYF. The CDR3 DNA is TGCGCCAGCAACTCAGCGGGAGCAGATACGCAGTATTTT.

This clone was seen only once. The chain is built from TRBV6-6 and TRBJ2-3; 10 nucleotides align to TRBD2. Germline V lookup: CDR1 MNHNY, CDR2 SVGAGI (reference sequence). With V trimmed by 7 bases and J by 4 bases, 8 bases remained unmatched. The CDR3 extends over 15 amino acids. CDR3 sequence: CASTPAGGIADTQYF. In DNA, the CDR3 is TGTGCCAGCACCCCAGCGGGAGGGATTGCAGATACGCAGTATTTT.

The gene calls are TRBV2 and TRBJ2-3; D might be TRBD2 (7 bases). Trimming left V 10 bases short and J 3 bases short, with 14 bases between. The CDR3 totals 13 residues. Germline CDR1 and CDR2: SNHLY and FYNNEI. CDR3 protein: CATTGGATDTQYF. CDR3 nucleotide sequence: TGTGCCACGACTGGGGGGGCGACAGATACGCAGTATTTT.

J is TRBJ2-2 and V is TRBV3-1 (or the pseudogene TRBV3-2); tentative D call: TRBD2 (6 bases). The V gene's germline CDR1 is LGHDT and CDR2 YNNKEL (reference sequence). The CDR3 has 16 residues. The V end was cut by 1 base, the J end by 7 bases, with 16 bases between. The CDR3: CASSQGQPGLRGELFF. CDR3 DNA sequence: TGTGCCAGCAGCCAAGGACAACCGGGACTTCGCGGGGAGCTGTTTTTT.

The J gene is TRBJ2-7, the V gene TRBV30, with 10 bases lining up with TRBD1. From germline, CDR1 is GTSNPN and CDR2 SVGIG (reference sequence). J lost 7 bases, V lost 5 bases, and 8 bases had no gene match. The CDR3 contains 13 residues. The CDR3 spells CAWGGTGASEQYF. Here the CDR3 DNA reads TGTGCCTGGGGAGGGACAGGGGCTAGTGAGCAGTACTTC. The complete variable domain, with remaining parts taken from reference TRBV30 and TRBJ2-7, reads SQTIHQWPATLVQPVGSPLSLECTVEGTSNPNLYWYRQAAGRGLQLLFYSVGIGQISSEVPQNLSASRPQDRQFILSSKKLLLSDSGFYLCAWGGTGASEQYFGPGTRLTVT.

The V and J genes are TRBV27 and TRBJ1-6; the D gene is possibly TRBD1 (6 bases). The CDR3 covers 15 residues. Looked up from germline, CDR1 is MNHEY and CDR2 is SMNVEV (reference sequence). V was cut by 2 bases and J by 9 bases, with 14 bases left in between. The CDR3, as DNA: TGTGCCAGCAGTTTAGAGCAGGGGCCATTTTCACCCCTCCACTTT. Translated, it gives CASSLEQGPFSPLHF.

As concerns this clone: This sample also contains other DNA sequences that code for the same CDR3. V and J are TRBV3-1 (or the pseudogene TRBV3-2) and TRBJ2-1, with 9 bases identical to TRBD2. Germline assignment: CDR1 LGHDT and CDR2 YNNKEL (reference sequence). This CDR3 region has 15 residues. J gave up 0 bases and V 4 bases, and 1 base lay outside the gene matches. CDR3 coding DNA: TGTGCCAGCAGCCTGACTAGCGGCTCCTACAATGAGCAGTTCTTC. Protein sequence: CASSLTSGSYNEQFF.